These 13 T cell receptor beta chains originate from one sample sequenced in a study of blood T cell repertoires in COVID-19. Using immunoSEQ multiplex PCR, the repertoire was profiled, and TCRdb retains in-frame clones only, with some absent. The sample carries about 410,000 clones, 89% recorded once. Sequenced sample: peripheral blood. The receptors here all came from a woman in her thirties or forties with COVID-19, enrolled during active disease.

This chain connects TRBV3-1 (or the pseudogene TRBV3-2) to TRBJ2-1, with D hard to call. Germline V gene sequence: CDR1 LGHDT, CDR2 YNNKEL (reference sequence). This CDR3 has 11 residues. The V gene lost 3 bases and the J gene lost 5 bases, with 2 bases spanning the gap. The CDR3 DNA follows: TGTGCCAGCAGCCACGACAATGAGCAGTTCTTC. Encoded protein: CASSHDNEQFF.

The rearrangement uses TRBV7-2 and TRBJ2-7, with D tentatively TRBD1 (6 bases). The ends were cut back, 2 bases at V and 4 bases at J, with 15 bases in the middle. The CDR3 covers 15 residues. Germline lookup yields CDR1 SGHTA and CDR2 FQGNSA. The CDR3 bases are TGTGCCAGCAGCTTATCCGGGACACCACTATACGAGCAGTACTTC. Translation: CASSLSGTPLYEQYF.

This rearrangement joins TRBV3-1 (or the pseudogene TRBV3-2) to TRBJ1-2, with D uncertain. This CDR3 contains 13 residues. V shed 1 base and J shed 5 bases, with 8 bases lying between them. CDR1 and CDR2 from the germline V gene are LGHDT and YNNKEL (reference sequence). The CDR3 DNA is TGTGCCAGCAGCCAAGGACTGCCGTATGGCTACACCTTC. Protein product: CASSQGLPYGYTF.

The CDR3 loop reads CASSVATSYVNEQFF. The CDR3 DNA sequence: TGTGCCAGCAGCGTAGCGACTAGTTATGTCAATGAGCAGTTCTTC. The chain combines TRBV9 with TRBJ2-1, with TRBD2 as a possible D gene (6 bases). V was cut by 0 bases and J by 6 bases, with 13 bases left in between. Germline lookup yields CDR1 SGDLS and CDR2 YYNGEE. The CDR3 runs 15 residues.

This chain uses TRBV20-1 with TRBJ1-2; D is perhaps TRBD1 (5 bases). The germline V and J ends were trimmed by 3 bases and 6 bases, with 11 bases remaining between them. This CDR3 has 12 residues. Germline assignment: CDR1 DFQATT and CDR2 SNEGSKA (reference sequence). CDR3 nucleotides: TGCAGTGCTAGTGACAGAGGCCATGGCTACACCTTC. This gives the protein CSASDRGHGYTF.

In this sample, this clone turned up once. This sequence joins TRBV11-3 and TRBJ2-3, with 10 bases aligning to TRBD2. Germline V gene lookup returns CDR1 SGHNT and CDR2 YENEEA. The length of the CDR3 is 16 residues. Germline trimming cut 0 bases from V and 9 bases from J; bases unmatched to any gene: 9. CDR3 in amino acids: CASSLELAGGQRTQYF. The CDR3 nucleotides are TGTGCCAGCAGCTTAGAGTTAGCGGGGGGCCAGCGAACGCAGTATTTT.

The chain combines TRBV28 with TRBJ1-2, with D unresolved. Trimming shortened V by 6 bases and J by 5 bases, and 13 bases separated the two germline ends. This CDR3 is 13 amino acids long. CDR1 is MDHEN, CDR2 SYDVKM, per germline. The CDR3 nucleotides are TGTGCCAGCAGAATGGGAGGGTCGTATGGCTACACCTTC. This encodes CASRMGGSYGYTF.

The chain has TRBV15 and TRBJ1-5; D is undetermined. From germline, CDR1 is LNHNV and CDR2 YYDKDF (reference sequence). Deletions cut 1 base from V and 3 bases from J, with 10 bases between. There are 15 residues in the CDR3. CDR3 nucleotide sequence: TGTGCCACCAGCAGAGCGACTGCTTACAATCAGCCCCAGCATTTT. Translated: CATSRATAYNQPQHF. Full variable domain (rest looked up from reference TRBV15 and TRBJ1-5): DAMVIQNPRYQVTQFGKPVTLSCSQTLNHNVMYWYQQKSSQAPKLLFHYYDKDFNNEADTPDNFQSRRPNTSFCFLDIRSPGLGDTAMYLCATSRATAYNQPQHFGDGTRLSIL.

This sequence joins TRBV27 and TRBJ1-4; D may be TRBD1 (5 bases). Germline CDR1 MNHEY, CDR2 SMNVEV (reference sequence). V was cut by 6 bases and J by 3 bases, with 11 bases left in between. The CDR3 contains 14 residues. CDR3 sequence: CASSGQASNEKLFF. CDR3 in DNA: TGTGCCAGCAGCGGACAAGCCTCTAATGAAAAACTGTTTTTT.

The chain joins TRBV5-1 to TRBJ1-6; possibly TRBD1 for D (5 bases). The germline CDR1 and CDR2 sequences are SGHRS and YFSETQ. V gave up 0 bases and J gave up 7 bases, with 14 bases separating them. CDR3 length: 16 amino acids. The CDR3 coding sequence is TGCGCCAGCAGCTTGGAGGGGCGGGATTTGAATTCACCCCTCCACTTT. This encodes CASSLEGRDLNSPLHF. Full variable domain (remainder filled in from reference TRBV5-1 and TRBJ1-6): KAGVTQTPRYLIKTRGQQVTLSCSPISGHRSVSWYQQTPGQGLQFLFEYFSETQRNKGNFPGRFSGRQFSNSRSEMNVSTLELGDSALYLCASSLEGRDLNSPLHFGNGTRLTVT.

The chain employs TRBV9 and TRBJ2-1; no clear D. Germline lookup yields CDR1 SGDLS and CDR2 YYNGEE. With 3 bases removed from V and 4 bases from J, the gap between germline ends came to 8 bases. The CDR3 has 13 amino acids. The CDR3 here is CASSAGGYNEQFF. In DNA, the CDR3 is TGTGCCAGCAGCGCGGGTGGGTACAATGAGCAGTTCTTC.

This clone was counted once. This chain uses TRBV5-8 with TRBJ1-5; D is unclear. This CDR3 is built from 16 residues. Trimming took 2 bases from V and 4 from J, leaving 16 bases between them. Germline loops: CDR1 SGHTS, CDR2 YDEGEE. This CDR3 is CASSFYLGAGNQPQHF. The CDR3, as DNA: TGTGCCAGCAGCTTCTACCTCGGAGCGGGGAATCAGCCCCAGCATTTT.

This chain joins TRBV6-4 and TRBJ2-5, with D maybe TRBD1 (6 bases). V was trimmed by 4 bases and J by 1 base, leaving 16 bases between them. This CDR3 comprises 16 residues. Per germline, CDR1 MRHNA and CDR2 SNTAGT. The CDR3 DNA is TGTGCCAGCAGTGTCCCCAGGGGCACAGTCCAAGAGACCCAGTACTTC. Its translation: CASSVPRGTVQETQYF.